The clone carrying this T cell receptor (beta chain) was counted many times. Its antigen is still unknown. This sample is drawn from a study of neurological immune-mediated disorders. Across the whole study: Multiple sclerosis patients numbered about 35, with roughly 31 relapsing-remitting and 3 secondary progressive.

Template-switch 5'RACE cDNA synthesis added a 10-nucleotide unique molecular identifier. Each CDR3 protein gets one entry after TCRdb re-called the 5' RACE reads with MiXCR. The profile covers 20,000 to 30,000 distinct CDR3 sequences, with approximately 2.7% appearing a single time and 2% to 2.5% taken by the ten largest. Where libraries were unsorted, they were derived from 2 million PBMCs stored at -80 degrees C. General observations from the study: Private repertoires in all groups were suggested, as expanded clones shared no CDR3 amino acid sequences across subjects.

CDR1 DFQATT and CDR2 SNEGSKA come from the germline V gene (reference sequence). The length of the CDR3 is 12 residues. V gave up 5 bases and J gave up 9 bases, with 14 bases separating them. J is TRBJ2-1 and V is TRBV20-1; D call uncertain. The TCR was taken from a woman aged 50 to 65 with multiple sclerosis. Sequenced input: PBMCs. The CDR3 bases are TGCAGTGCTCTCGACCCCTTATCTGAGCAGTTCTTC. This translates into CSALDPLSEQFF.